Each of the 18 T cell receptor beta chains below was sequenced from the same sample in a study of T-cell memory formation after mild COVID-19. TCRdb processed the 5' RACE reads anew with MiXCR; each CDR3 protein has one entry. The sample yields 550,000 to 700,000 distinct CDR3 sequences, roughly 18% seen once. Sample: PBMCs or a T cell subset sorted from them (not recorded which). All receptors come from an adult woman who had mild COVID-19 (a few samples of this study predate the infection). Cell type and time point are not known.

This sequence joins TRBV12-3 or TRBV12-4 and TRBJ1-1; 12 bases line up with TRBD1. The CDR3 has 17 amino acids. V dropped 6 bases and J dropped 9; count of bases not matched to a gene: 17. The CDR3: CASSKIPGQGAVGKAFF. The CDR3 DNA is TGTGCCAGCAGCAAAATCCCGGGACAGGGGGCGGTTGGTAAAGCTTTCTTT.

J is TRBJ1-4 and V is TRBV5-1; D unresolved. CDR1 and CDR2 (germline): SGHRS, YFSETQ. The CDR3 runs 13 residues. Trimming removed 0 bases at V and 4 bases at J, with 4 bases between. The DNA for the CDR3 is TGCGCCAGCAGCTTGGATCTTAATGAAAAACTGTTTTTT. This gives the protein CASSLDLNEKLFF.

The chain is built from TRBV7-8 and TRBJ2-7, with 8 bases aligning to TRBD1. The CDR3 consists of 13 residues. Trimming took 1 base from V and 6 from J; bases not matched to a gene: 2. In germline, CDR1 is SGHVS, CDR2 FQNEAQ. DNA of the CDR3: TGTGCCAGCAGCTTAGGGACAGGGTTCGAGCAGTACTTC. It encodes CASSLGTGFEQYF.

The rearrangement links TRBV19 to TRBJ2-1; 13 nucleotides match TRBD2. The CDR3 sequence is 14 residues long. Germline lookup yields CDR1 LNHDA and CDR2 SQIVND (reference sequence). Losses at the gene ends were 6 bases for V and 9 bases for J; bases not matched to a gene: 5. This CDR3 is CASRETSGRFEQFF. The CDR3 DNA follows: TGTGCCAGTAGGGAGACTAGCGGGAGGTTTGAGCAGTTCTTC.

V gene TRBV12-3 or TRBV12-4 combines with J gene TRBJ1-1; unclear D gene. Deletions cut 11 bases from V and 3 bases from J, with 22 bases between. The CDR3 covers 15 residues. This CDR3 reads CAVPRGRSTDTEAFF. CDR3 bases: TGTGCCGTCCCTCGAGGCCGGTCCACGGACACTGAAGCTTTCTTT.

This clonotype has more than one count but fewer than ten. The chain joins TRBV20-1 to TRBJ2-2, with no clear D. This CDR3 is built from 14 residues. Between the trimmed V and J ends, which lost 3 bases and 1 base, there was a span of 9 bases. Per the germline V gene, CDR1 is DFQATT and CDR2 is SNEGSKA (reference sequence). The CDR3 loop is CSARAIGNTGELFF. The CDR3 DNA sequence: TGCAGTGCTAGGGCTATAGGGAACACCGGGGAGCTGTTTTTT.

In this sample, this clonotype turned up a few times. V is TRBV5-5 and J is TRBJ2-7, with TRBD1 matching 10 bases. The CDR3 is 15 residues long. Germline CDR1 SGHKS, CDR2 YYEKEE (reference sequence). V shed 3 bases and J 1 base; nucleotides not matched to a gene: 4. For the CDR3, the DNA is TGTGCCAGCAGCTCGGGACAGGGGAAGTCCTACGAGCAGTACTTC. It specifies CASSSGQGKSYEQYF. Using reference TRBV5-5 and TRBJ2-7 for the parts outside the CDR3, the full variable domain is DAGVTQSPTHLIKTRGQQVTLRCSPISGHKSVSWYQQVLGQGPQFIFQYYEKEERGRGNFPDRFSARQFPNYSSELNVNALLLGDSALYLCASSSGQGKSYEQYFGPGTRLTVT.

This clonotype showed up just a few times. DNA of the CDR3: TGTGCCTGGAGTCGCCAAGAGACCCAGTACTTC. This encodes CAWSRQETQYF. This sequence joins TRBV30 and TRBJ2-5; D ambiguous. Trimming removed 2 bases at V and 1 base at J, with 2 bases between. The CDR3 sequence is 11 residues long. Germline-derived CDR1 and CDR2 are GTSNPN and SVGIG (reference sequence).

V usage is TRBV4-2 and J usage is TRBJ2-5; no definite D call. Trimming left V 2 bases short and J 5 bases short, with 9 bases between. Per the germline V gene, CDR1 is LGHNA and CDR2 is YNFKEQ. CDR3 length: 13 residues. In DNA form, the CDR3 reads TGTGCCAGCAGCCAATATCGACGCGAGACCCAGTACTTC. It yields the protein CASSQYRRETQYF.

The table lists this clonotype with many counts. The J gene is TRBJ2-3, the V gene TRBV29-1; D may be TRBD1 (6 bases). The germline gives CDR1 SQVTM, CDR2 ANQGSEA. This CDR3 has 13 residues. The V and J ends lost 4 bases and 2 bases respectively, with 10 bases between them. CDR3 region: CSVAGANTDTQYF. The CDR3 nucleotides read TGCAGCGTTGCAGGGGCCAACACAGATACGCAGTATTTT.

At least ten counts were recorded for this clonotype. The chain recombines TRBV29-1 with TRBJ2-1; 11 nucleotides match TRBD2. V shed 0 bases and J 6 bases; nucleotides not matched to a gene: 4. The CDR3 sequence is 15 residues long. Germline V gives CDR1 SQVTM, CDR2 ANQGSEA. DNA for the CDR3: TGCAGCGTTGAAGATTCTAGCGGGAGGTTCAATGAGCAGTTCTTC. Translation: CSVEDSSGRFNEQFF.

The rearrangement links TRBV7-8 to TRBJ2-1; TRBD2 matches 9 bases. Trimming cost V 5 bases and J 13 bases; bases outside gene matches: 9. The CDR3 consists of 13 residues. CDR1 and CDR2 (germline): SGHVS, FQNEAQ. In DNA, the CDR3 is TGTGCCAGCAGCGGACCGGGACTAGCTAATCAGTTCTTC. It encodes CASSGPGLANQFF.

This clonotype was picked up a small number of times. The CDR3 here is CASSLALGTGSYGYTF. DNA for the CDR3: TGTGCCAGCAGCTTGGCCCTCGGGACAGGGTCTTATGGCTACACCTTC. The chain couples TRBV5-4 to TRBJ1-2; 9 bases agree with TRBD1. Trimming at V came to 0 bases and at J to 5 bases, leaving 8 bases not matched to a gene. The germline V gene encodes CDR1 SGHNT and CDR2 YYREEE (reference sequence). The CDR3 length is 16 residues.

This chain connects TRBV28 to TRBJ1-4; D gene uncertain. This CDR3 has 15 residues. CDR1 is MDHEN, CDR2 SYDVKM, per germline. The CDR3 loop reads CSTSGRAWANEKLFF. As DNA, the CDR3 is TGTTCAACCTCGGGGAGGGCTTGGGCTAATGAAAAACTGTTTTTT. Filled out from reference TRBV28 and TRBJ1-4, the complete variable domain reads DVKVTQSSRYLVKRTGEKVFLECVQDMDHENMFWYRQDPGLGLRLIYFSYDVKMKEKGDIPEGYSVSREKKERFSLILESASTNQTSMYLCSTSGRAWANEKLFFGSGTQLSVL.

The chain couples TRBV4-2 to TRBJ2-7; 9 bases map to TRBD1. CDR3 length: 15 residues. The V and J ends lost 4 bases and 2 bases, in that order; junction bases with no gene match: 6. Germline values: CDR1 LGHNA, CDR2 YNFKEQ. This chain's CDR3 is CASSLNRGPTYEQYF. The CDR3 nucleotides are TGTGCCAGCAGCCTTAACAGGGGGCCTACCTACGAGCAGTACTTC.

The CDR3 DNA reads as TGTGCCAGCAGCTCAAGGGCTGGTGAGCAGTTCTTC. Its translation is CASSSRAGEQFF. V is TRBV7-3 and J is TRBJ2-1; D unresolved. V lost 4 bases, J lost 9 bases, and 10 bases lay in between. CDR1 and CDR2 from the germline V gene are SGHTA and FQGTGA. There are 12 residues in the CDR3.

This clonotype has just a few counts. The rearrangement uses TRBV30 and TRBJ2-7, with no clear D. Trimming removed 4 bases at V and 1 base at J, with 14 bases between. The CDR3 is 14 amino acids. Germline V gene sequence: CDR1 GTSNPN, CDR2 SVGIG (reference sequence). In DNA, the CDR3 is TGTGCCTGGAACCGTGGAGTGATTTCCTACGAGCAGTACTTC. Translation: CAWNRGVISYEQYF.

This clonotype has a handful of counts. The V call is TRBV24-1, the J call TRBJ2-5, with D possibly matching TRBD1 (6 bases). The CDR3 runs 15 residues. V lost 5 bases, J lost 2 bases, and 14 bases lay in between. Germline CDR1 is KGHDR and CDR2 is SFDVKD. The CDR3 region has the DNA TGTGCCACCAGTGCCTTTTCAAGGGGGCAAGAGACCCAGTACTTC. It codes for CATSAFSRGQETQYF.